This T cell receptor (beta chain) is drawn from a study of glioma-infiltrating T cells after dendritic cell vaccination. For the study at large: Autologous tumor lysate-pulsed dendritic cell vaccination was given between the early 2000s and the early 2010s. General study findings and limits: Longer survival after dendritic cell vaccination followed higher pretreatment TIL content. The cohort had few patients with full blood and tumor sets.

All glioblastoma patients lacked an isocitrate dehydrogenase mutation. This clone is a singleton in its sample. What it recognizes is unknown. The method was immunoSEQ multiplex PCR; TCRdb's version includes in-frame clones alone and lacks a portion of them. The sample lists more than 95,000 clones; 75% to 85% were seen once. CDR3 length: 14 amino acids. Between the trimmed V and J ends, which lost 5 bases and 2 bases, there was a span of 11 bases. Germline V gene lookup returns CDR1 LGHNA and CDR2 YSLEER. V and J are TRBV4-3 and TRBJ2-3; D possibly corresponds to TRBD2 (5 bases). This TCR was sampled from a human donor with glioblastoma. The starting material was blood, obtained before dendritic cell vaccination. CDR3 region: CASSFGRDTDTQYF. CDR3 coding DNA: TGCGCCAGCAGCTTTGGACGGGACACAGATACGCAGTATTTT.